This T cell receptor beta chain comes out of a study of cytomegalovirus exposure and HLA in healthy donors. Regarding the study as a whole: Sequencing depth across donors, presence/absence analyses assumed, was roughly uniform.

Researchers ran the PCR with 60 Vbeta and 13 Jbeta primers. Measured with immunoSEQ multiplex PCR; TCRdb has only the in-frame clones, and not every one. Seen here are about 130,000 clones, 80% observed once, and the top ten hold around 8.9%. These donors counted as nominally healthy when sampled, but unrecorded immune exposures were likely. This clone was counted many times. Its antigen is unidentified. The CDR3 spans 14 residues. The germline CDR1 and CDR2 sequences are MRHNA and SNTAGT. With 4 bases clipped from V and 1 base from J, the junction kept 0 bases outside the gene matches. The chain uses TRBV6-4 and TRBJ2-3; TRBD1 agrees at 9 bases. This receptor was identified in a man between 25 and 39 years old in good health and CMV-seropositive. Sequencing input: PBMCs. For the CDR3, the DNA is TGTGCCAGCAGTGGGACAGGGGGCACAGATACGCAGTATTTT. Translated, it gives CASSGTGGTDTQYF.